This T cell receptor beta chain originates from a study of T-cell memory formation after mild COVID-19. The V gene's germline CDR1 is SEHNR and CDR2 FQNEAQ (reference sequence). The CDR3 loop spans 16 amino acids. The V segment lost 5 bases and the J segment 1 base; nucleotides outside the gene matches: 10. TCRdb re-analysed the 5' RACE reads in MiXCR, keeping a single row per CDR3 protein. The sample contains some 300,000 distinct CDR3 sequences, 20% of which appear only once. The sample was PBMCs or a T cell subset sorted from them (not recorded which). The source is a man aged 18 to 29 who had mild COVID-19 (a few samples of this study predate the infection). Cell type and time point are not known. The rearrangement joins TRBV7-9 to TRBJ1-2, with 7 bases aligning to TRBD1. The chain's CDR3 is CASSISPGQINYGYTF. Here the CDR3 DNA reads TGTGCCAGCAGCATAAGCCCGGGACAGATTAACTATGGCTACACCTTC.